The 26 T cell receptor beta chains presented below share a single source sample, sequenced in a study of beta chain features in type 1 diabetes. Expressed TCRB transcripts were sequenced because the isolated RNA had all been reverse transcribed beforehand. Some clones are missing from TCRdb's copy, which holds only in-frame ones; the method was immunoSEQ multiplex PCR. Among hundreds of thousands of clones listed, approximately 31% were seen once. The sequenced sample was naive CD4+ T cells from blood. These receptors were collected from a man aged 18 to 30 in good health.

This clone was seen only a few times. This CDR3 reads CASSPGTSGRNEETQYF. The CDR3 region has the DNA TGTGCCAGCAGCCCGGGGACTAGCGGGAGGAATGAGGAGACCCAGTACTTC. The chain is built from TRBV7-9 and TRBJ2-5; 15 nucleotides agree with TRBD2. This CDR3 has 17 residues. With V trimmed by 5 bases and J by 5 bases, 9 bases remained unmatched. Germline CDR1 is SEHNR and CDR2 is FQNEAQ (reference sequence).

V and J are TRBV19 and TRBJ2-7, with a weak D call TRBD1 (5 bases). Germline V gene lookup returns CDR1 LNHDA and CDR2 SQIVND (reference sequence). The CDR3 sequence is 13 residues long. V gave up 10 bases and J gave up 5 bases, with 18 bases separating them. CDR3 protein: CATQPQGRNEQYF. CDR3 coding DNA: TGTGCCACCCAGCCCCAGGGTCGGAACGAGCAGTACTTC.

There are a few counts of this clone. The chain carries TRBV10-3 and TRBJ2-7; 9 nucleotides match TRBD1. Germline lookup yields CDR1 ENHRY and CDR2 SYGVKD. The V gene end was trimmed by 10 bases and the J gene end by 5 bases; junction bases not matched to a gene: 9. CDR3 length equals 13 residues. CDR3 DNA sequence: TGTGCCACCGAGCGGGACAGGGACAACGAGCAGTACTTC. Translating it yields CATERDRDNEQYF.

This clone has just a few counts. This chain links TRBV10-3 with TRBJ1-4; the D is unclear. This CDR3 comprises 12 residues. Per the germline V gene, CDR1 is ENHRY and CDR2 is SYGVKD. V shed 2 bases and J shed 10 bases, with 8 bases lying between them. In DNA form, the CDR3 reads TGTGCCATCAGTGAGGGCGAGGTAAAACTGTTTTTT. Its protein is CAISEGEVKLFF.

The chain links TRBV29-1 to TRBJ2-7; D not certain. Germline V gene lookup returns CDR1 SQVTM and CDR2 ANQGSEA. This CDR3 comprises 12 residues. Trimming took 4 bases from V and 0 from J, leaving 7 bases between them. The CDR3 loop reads CSVGAVSYEQYF. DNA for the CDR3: TGCAGCGTTGGGGCAGTCTCCTACGAGCAGTACTTC.

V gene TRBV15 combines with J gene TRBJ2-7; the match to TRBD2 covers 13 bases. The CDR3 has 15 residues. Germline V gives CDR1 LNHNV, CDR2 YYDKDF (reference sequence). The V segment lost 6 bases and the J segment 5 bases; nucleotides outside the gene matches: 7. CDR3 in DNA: TGTGCCACCAGTAGGGGACTAGCGGGAAGGGACGAGCAGTACTTC. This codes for CATSRGLAGRDEQYF.

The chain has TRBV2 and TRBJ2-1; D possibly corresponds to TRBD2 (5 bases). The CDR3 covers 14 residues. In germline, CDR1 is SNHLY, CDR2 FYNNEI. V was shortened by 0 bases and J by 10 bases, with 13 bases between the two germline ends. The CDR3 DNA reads TGTGCCAGCAGTGAAGCGCTTCGGGAAGGGGAGCAGTTCTTC. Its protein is CASSEALREGEQFF. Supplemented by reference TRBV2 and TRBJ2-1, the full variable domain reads EPEVTQTPSHQVTQMGQEVILRCVPISNHLYFYWYRQILGQKVEFLVSFYNNEISEKSEIFDDQFSVERPDGSNFTLKIRSTKLEDSAMYFCASSEALREGEQFFGPGTRLTVL.

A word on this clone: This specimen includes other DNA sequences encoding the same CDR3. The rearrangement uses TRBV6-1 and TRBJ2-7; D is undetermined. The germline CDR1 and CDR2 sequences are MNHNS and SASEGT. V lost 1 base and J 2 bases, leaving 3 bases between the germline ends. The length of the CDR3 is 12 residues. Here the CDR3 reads CASSEGPYEQYF. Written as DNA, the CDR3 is TGTGCCAGCAGTGAAGGACCCTACGAGCAGTACTTC.

CDR3 DNA sequence: TGTGCCAGCAGTTTATTTAGAATTTCAACGGGAGGACGGGACTACAATGAGCAGTTCTTC. This translates into CASSLFRISTGGRDYNEQFF. The rearrangement links TRBV28 to TRBJ2-1; 7 bases are a match to TRBD2. Germline V gene sequence: CDR1 MDHEN, CDR2 SYDVKM. The CDR3 consists of 20 residues. Germline trimming cut 1 base from V and 3 bases from J; bases unmatched to any gene: 18.

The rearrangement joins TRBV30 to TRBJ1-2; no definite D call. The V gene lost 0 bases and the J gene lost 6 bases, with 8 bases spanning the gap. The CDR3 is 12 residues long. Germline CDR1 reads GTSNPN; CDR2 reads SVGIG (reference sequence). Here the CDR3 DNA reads TGTGCCTGGAGTGTTGGCCGGGATGGCTACACCTTC. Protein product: CAWSVGRDGYTF.

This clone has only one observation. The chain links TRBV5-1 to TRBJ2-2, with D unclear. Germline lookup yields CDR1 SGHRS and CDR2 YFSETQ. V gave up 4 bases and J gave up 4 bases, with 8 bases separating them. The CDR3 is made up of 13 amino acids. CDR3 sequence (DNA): TGCGCCAGCAGCATCTACGCCACCGGGGAGCTGTTTTTT. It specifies CASSIYATGELFF.

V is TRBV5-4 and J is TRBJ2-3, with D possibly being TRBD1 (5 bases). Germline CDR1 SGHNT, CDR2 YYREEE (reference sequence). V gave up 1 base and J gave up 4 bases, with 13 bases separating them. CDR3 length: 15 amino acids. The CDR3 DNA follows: TGTGCCAGCAGCTTGACCAGGGCTAAGGCAGATACGCAGTATTTT. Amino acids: CASSLTRAKADTQYF. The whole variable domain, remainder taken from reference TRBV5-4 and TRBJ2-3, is ETGVTQSPTHLIKTRGQQVTLRCSSQSGHNTVSWYQQALGQGPQFIFQYYREEENGRGNFPPRFSGLQFPNYSSELNVNALELDDSALYLCASSLTRAKADTQYFGPGTRLTVL.

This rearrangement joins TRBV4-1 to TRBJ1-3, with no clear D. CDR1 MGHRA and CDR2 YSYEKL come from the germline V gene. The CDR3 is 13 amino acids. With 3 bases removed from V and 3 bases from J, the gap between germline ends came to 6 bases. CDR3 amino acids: CASSQDGGNTIYF. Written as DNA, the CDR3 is TGCGCCAGCAGCCAGGACGGTGGAAACACCATATATTTT.

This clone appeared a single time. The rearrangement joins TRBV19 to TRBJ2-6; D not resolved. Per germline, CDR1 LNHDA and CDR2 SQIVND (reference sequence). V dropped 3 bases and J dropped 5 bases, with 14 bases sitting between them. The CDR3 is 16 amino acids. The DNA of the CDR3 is TGTGCCAGTAGTATCGGGCAGCGAAACTGGGCCAACGTCCTGACTTTC. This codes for CASSIGQRNWANVLTF.

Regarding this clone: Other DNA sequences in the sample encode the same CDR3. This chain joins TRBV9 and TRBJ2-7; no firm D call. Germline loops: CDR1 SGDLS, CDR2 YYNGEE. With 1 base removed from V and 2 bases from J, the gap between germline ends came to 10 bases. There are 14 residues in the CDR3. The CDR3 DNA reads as TGTGCCAGCAGCGTAAGTTCAGGACCCTACGAGCAGTACTTC. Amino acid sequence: CASSVSSGPYEQYF. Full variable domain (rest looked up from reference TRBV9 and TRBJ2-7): DSGVTQTPKHLITATGQRVTLRCSPRSGDLSVYWYQQSLDQGLQFLIQYYNGEERAKGNILERFSAQQFPDLHSELNLSSLELGDSALYFCASSVSSGPYEQYFGPGTRLTVT.

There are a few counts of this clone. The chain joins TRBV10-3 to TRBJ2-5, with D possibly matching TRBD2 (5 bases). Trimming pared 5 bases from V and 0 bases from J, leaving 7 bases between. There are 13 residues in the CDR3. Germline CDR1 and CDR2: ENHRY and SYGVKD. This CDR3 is CAISSGYQETQYF. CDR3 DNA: TGTGCCATCAGTTCGGGGTACCAAGAGACCCAGTACTTC.

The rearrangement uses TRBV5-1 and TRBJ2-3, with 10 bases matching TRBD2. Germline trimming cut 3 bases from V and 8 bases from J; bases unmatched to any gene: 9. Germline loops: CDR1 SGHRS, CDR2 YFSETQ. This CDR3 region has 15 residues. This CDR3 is CASSSQAGGPGTQYF. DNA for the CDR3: TGCGCCAGCAGCTCACAAGCGGGAGGGCCTGGTACGCAGTATTTT.

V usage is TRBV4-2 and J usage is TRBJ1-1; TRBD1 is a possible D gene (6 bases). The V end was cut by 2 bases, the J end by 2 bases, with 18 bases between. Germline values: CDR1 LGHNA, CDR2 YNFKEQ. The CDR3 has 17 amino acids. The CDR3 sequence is CASSQTLRQETNTEAFF. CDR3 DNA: TGTGCCAGCAGCCAAACATTGAGACAGGAGACAAACACTGAAGCTTTCTTT.

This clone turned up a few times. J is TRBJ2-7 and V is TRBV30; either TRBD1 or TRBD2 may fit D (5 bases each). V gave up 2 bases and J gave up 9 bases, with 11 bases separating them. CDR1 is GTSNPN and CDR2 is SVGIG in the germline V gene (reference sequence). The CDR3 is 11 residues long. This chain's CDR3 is CAWSSGTWQYF. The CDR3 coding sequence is TGTGCCTGGAGTTCCGGGACGTGGCAGTACTTC.

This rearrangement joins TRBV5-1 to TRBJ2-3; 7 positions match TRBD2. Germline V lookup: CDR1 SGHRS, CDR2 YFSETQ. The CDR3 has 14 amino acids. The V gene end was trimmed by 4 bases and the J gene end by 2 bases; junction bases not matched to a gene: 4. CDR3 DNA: TGCGCCAGCAGCCTGGGACTACTCACAGATACGCAGTATTTT. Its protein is CASSLGLLTDTQYF.

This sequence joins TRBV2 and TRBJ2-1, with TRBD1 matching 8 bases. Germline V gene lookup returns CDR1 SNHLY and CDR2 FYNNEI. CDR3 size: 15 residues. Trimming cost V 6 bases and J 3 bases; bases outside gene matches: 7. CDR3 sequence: CASSPRTGNYNEQFF. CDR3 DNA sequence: TGTGCCAGCAGCCCTAGGACAGGGAACTACAATGAGCAGTTCTTC. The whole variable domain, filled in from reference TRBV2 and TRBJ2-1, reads EPEVTQTPSHQVTQMGQEVILRCVPISNHLYFYWYRQILGQKVEFLVSFYNNEISEKSEIFDDQFSVERPDGSNFTLKIRSTKLEDSAMYFCASSPRTGNYNEQFFGPGTRLTVL.

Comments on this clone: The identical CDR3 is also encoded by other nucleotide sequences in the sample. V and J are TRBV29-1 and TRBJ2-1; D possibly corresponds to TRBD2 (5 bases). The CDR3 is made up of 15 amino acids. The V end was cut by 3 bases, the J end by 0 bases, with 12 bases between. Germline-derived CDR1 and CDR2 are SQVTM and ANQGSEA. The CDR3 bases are TGCAGCGTTGATGAGCGGAGGAGCTCCTACAATGAGCAGTTCTTC. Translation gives CSVDERRSSYNEQFF.

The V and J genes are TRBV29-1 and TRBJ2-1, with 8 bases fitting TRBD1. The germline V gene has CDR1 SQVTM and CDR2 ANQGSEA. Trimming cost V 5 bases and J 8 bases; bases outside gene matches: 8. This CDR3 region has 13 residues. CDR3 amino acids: CSVPSRGQDEQFF. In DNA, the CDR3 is TGCAGCGTTCCCTCCAGGGGGCAGGATGAGCAGTTCTTC.

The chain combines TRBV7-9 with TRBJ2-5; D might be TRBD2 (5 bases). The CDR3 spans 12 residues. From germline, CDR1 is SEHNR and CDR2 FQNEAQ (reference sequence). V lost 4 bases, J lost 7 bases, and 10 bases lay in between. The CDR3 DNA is TGTGCCAGCAGCTCGAGTGGGAGGACCCAGTACTTC. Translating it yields CASSSSGRTQYF.

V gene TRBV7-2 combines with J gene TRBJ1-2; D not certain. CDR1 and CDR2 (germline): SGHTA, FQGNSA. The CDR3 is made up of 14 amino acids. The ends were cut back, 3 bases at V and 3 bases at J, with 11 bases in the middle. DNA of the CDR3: TGTGCCAGCAGCTTGGGCAGATGGGACTATGGCTACACCTTC. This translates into CASSLGRWDYGYTF.

CDR3 sequence (DNA): TGCGCCAGCAGCTGGGGACTAGCGGAACCGAACAATGAGCAGTTCTTC. This encodes CASSWGLAEPNNEQFF. The J gene is TRBJ2-1, the V gene TRBV5-1, with TRBD2 matching over 11 bases. There are 16 residues in the CDR3. J gave up 5 bases and V 3 bases, and 7 bases lay outside the gene matches. CDR1 is SGHRS, CDR2 YFSETQ, per germline.